Sequencing of this T cell receptor (beta chain) was carried out in a study of brain metastases from non-small cell lung cancer. Using immunoSEQ multiplex PCR, the repertoire was profiled, and TCRdb retains in-frame clones only, with some absent. The sample includes roughly 14,000 clones, about 85% of them seen just once. As regards this clone: Its matching antigen is unknown.

Germline assignment: CDR1 SEHNR and CDR2 FQNEAQ (reference sequence). V shed 5 bases, J shed 7 bases, and the junction held 4 bases outside the gene matches. CDR3 length: 14 residues. Notes on the study in general: TCR repertoires overlapped largely between brain metastases and matched primaries. T-cell clones appeared expanded in nearly 65% of brain metastases relative to matched primary tumors.

This receptor was identified in a donor aged 40 or older with non-small cell lung cancer. The chain is built from TRBV7-9 and TRBJ2-2; 10 nucleotides align to TRBD2. Sequenced material: primary lung tumor tissue. The CDR3 DNA follows: TGTGCCAGCAGCAGCGGGGGGGCCCTCGGGGAGCTGTTTTTT. Protein product: CASSSGGALGELFF.